This entry describes one T cell receptor (beta chain). This sample is part of a study of control samples from healthy donors and cancer patients. Assay used: immunoSEQ multiplex PCR; TCRdb lists only in-frame clones, some missing. This sample carries roughly 81,000 clones, 70% to 85% of them seen once, and the ten largest clones take roughly 10%. The specimen sequenced was PBMCs. This clonotype was obtained from a man between 60 and 75 years old with head and neck cancer.

Here the CDR3 reads CASSEDGRETQYF. CDR3 DNA sequence: TGCGCCAGCAGTGAGGATGGGCGAGAGACCCAGTACTTC. The chain has TRBV10-1 and TRBJ2-5; D unresolved. Germline V gives CDR1 WNHNN, CDR2 SYGVQD (reference sequence). This CDR3 comprises 13 residues. Trimming stripped 2 bases from V and 4 bases from J, with 8 bases between.